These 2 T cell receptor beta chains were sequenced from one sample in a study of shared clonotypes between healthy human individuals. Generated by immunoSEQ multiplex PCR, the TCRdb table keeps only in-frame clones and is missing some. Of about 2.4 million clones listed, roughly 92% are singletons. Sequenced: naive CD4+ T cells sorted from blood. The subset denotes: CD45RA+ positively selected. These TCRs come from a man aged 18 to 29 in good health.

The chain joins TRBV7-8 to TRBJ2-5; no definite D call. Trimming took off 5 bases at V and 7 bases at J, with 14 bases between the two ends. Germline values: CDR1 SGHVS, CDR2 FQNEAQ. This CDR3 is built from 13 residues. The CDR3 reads CASSAPPPGTQYF. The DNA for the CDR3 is TGTGCCAGCAGCGCGCCACCGCCCGGGACCCAGTACTTC.

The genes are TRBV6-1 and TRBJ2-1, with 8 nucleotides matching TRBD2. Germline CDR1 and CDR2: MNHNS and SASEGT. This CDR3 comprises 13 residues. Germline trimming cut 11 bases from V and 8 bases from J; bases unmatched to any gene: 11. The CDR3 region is CAGRKGLDHEQFF. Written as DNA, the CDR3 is TGTGCCGGTCGAAAGGGACTAGATCATGAGCAGTTCTTC.